This TCR beta chain was sequenced during a study of cytomegalovirus exposure and HLA in healthy donors. Study in general: Out of around 360 genotyped donors, about 76% belonged to the Caucasian-associated ancestry cluster.

The table lists this clone with a few counts. Its target is not known. Per the germline V gene, CDR1 is DFQATT and CDR2 is SNEGSKA (reference sequence). V shed 6 bases and J shed 5 bases, with 8 bases lying between them. The CDR3 extends over 10 amino acids. Overall study results and limits: CMV serostatus was the only immune exposure information that was available. Some segments of the V type, notably TRBV6-2 and TRBV6-3, were excluded as indistinguishable. Earlier results showed most TCR beta V segments being productive about 87% or about 30% of the time.

13 Jbeta primers and 60 Vbeta primers were used for the PCR. This table comes from immunoSEQ multiplex PCR, and its TCRdb copy is limited to in-frame clones, with some not included. The sample lists around 130,000 clones, roughly 80% seen once, with roughly 0.9% in the top ten. V usage is TRBV20-1 and J usage is TRBJ2-7; D remains unclear. Sequencing was performed on PBMCs. The TCR was taken from a woman aged 55-70 years in good health and CMV-seronegative. CDR3 sequence reads: CSAPGHEQYF. In DNA form, the CDR3 reads TGCAGTGCCCCAGGCCACGAGCAGTACTTC.